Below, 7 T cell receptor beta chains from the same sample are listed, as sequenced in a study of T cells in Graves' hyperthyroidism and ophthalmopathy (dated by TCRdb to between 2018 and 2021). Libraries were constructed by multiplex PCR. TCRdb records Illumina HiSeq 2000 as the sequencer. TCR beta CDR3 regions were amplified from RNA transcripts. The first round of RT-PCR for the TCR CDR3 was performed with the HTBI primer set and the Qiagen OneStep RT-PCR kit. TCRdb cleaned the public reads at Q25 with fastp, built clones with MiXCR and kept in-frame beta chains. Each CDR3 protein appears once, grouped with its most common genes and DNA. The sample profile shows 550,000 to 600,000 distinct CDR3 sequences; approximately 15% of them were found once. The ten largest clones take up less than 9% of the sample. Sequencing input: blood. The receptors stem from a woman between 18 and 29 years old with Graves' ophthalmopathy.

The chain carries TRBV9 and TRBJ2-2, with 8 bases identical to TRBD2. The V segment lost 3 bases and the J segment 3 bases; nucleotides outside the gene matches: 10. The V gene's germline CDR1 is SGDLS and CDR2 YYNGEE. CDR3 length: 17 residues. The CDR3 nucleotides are TGTGCCAGCAGCGCCGCTACCGGGACTAGTGACACCGGGGAGCTGTTTTTT. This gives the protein CASSAATGTSDTGELFF.

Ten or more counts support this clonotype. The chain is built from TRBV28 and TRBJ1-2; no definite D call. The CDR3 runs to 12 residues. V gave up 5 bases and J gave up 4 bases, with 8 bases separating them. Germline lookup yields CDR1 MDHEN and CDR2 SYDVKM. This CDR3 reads CASSPVFYGYTF. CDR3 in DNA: TGTGCCAGCAGTCCGGTATTCTATGGCTACACCTTC.

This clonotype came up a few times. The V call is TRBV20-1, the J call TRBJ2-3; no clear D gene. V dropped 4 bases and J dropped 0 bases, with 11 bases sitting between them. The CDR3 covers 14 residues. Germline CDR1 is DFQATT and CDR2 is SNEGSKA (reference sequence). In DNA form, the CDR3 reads TGCAGTGCTAACCTCCCACCGAGCACAGATACGCAGTATTTT. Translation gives CSANLPPSTDTQYF.

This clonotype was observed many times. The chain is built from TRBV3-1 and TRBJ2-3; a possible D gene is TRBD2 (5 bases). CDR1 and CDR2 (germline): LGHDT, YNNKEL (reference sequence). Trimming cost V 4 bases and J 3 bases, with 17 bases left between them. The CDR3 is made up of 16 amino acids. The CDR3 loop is CASSPLLARGTDTQYF. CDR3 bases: TGTGCCAGCAGCCCCCTCCTGGCCCGGGGAACAGATACGCAGTATTTT.

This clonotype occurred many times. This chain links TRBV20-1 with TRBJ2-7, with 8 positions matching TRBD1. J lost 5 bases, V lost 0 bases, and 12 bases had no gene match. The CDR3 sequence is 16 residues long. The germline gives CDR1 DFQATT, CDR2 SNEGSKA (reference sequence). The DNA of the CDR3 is TGCAGTGCTAGAGAGGGGAGACAGGGGCCATTCAACGAGCAGTACTTC. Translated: CSAREGRQGPFNEQYF.

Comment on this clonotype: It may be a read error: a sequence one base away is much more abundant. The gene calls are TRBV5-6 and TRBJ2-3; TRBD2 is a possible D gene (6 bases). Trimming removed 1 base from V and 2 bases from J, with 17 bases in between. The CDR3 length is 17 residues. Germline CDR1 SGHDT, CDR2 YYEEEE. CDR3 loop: CASSLFGNSGNTDTQYF. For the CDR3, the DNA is TGTGCCAGCAGCTTGTTCGGGAATAGCGGAAACACAGATACGCAGTATTTT.

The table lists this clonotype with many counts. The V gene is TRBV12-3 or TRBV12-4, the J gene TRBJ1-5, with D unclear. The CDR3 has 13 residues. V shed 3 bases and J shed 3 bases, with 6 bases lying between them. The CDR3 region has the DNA TGTGCCAGCAGTTTGAACTACAATCAGCCCCAGCATTTT. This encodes CASSLNYNQPQHF.